The 10 T cell receptor beta chains below all came from one sample that was sequenced in a study of T cell changes during pregnancy in multiple sclerosis. The assay was immunoSEQ multiplex PCR, and TCRdb's table has in-frame clones only and misses some. The profile covers under 75,000 clones, with over 85% appearing a single time and 3.2% taken by the ten largest. The sequenced sample was CD8+ T cells from peripheral blood mononuclear cells, obtained in the second trimester of pregnancy. The receptors come from a female donor with multiple sclerosis, enrolled in a pregnancy study.

The chain links TRBV4-1 to TRBJ2-7, with 10 bases that match TRBD2. This CDR3 is 15 amino acids long. J gave up 4 bases and V 2 bases, and 5 bases lay outside the gene matches. CDR1 and CDR2 (germline): MGHRA, YSYEKL. The CDR3, as DNA: TGCGCCAGCAGCCAATCCGGGACTAGCGTGTACGAGCAGTACTTC. This translates into CASSQSGTSVYEQYF.

This rearrangement joins TRBV4-1 to TRBJ2-3; weak D call: TRBD2 (5 bases). The V and J ends lost 1 base and 8 bases respectively, with 16 bases between them. From germline, CDR1 is MGHRA and CDR2 YSYEKL. CDR3 length: 15 amino acids. This CDR3 reads CASSQGPDPGSTQYF. Written as DNA, the CDR3 is TGCGCCAGCAGCCAAGGCCCCGACCCGGGGTCTACGCAGTATTTT.

This chain links TRBV4-2 with TRBJ1-2; D may be TRBD1 (5 bases). The CDR3 totals 17 residues. V lost 2 bases and J lost 3, with 19 bases in between. Germline V CDR1 and CDR2: LGHNA, YNFKEQ. The CDR3 reads CASSQTGEQAVYYGYTF. In DNA, the CDR3 is TGTGCCAGCAGCCAAACAGGTGAACAGGCGGTTTACTATGGCTACACCTTC.

V and J are TRBV28 and TRBJ2-4, with a possible D match to TRBD2 (5 bases). The germline gives CDR1 MDHEN, CDR2 SYDVKM. The V end was cut by 4 bases, the J end by 2 bases, with 12 bases between. The CDR3 has 15 residues. CDR3 in amino acids: CASSSPRRSKNIQYF. The CDR3 nucleotides read TGTGCCAGCAGTTCTCCGAGGAGGTCCAAAAACATTCAGTACTTC.

The chain recombines TRBV27 with TRBJ1-1, with D possibly matching TRBD1 (5 bases). The CDR3 has 13 amino acids. The V and J ends lost 8 bases and 1 base respectively, with 11 bases between them. Germline loops: CDR1 MNHEY, CDR2 SMNVEV (reference sequence). CDR3 nucleotide sequence: TGTGCCAGCTGTAGACAGAGGAACACTGAAGCTTTCTTT. It specifies CASCRQRNTEAFF.

V usage is TRBV5-4 and J usage is TRBJ1-1; possible D gene TRBD1, 5 bases. V was cut by 1 base and J by 6 bases, with 10 bases left in between. CDR3 length: 13 amino acids. CDR1 is SGHNT and CDR2 is YYREEE in the germline V gene (reference sequence). CDR3 sequence (DNA): TGTGCCAGCAGCTTGAAGGGGTTGGCTGAAGCTTTCTTT. Its protein is CASSLKGLAEAFF.

The rearrangement joins TRBV11-2 to TRBJ2-3; maybe TRBD2 (5 bases). With 6 bases removed from V and 2 bases from J, the gap between germline ends came to 18 bases. The CDR3 runs to 16 residues. Per germline, CDR1 SGHAT and CDR2 FQNNGV. CDR3 loop: CASRLSGVRVTDTQYF. The CDR3 nucleotides read TGTGCCAGCAGACTCTCCGGGGTGCGGGTCACAGATACGCAGTATTTT.

The chain uses TRBV9 and TRBJ2-7; TRBD2 aligns across 7 bases. The V segment lost 0 bases and the J segment 3 bases; nucleotides outside the gene matches: 9. From germline, CDR1 is SGDLS and CDR2 YYNGEE. The CDR3 sequence is 16 residues long. The CDR3 here is CASSVERGGEGYEQYF. DNA of the CDR3: TGTGCCAGCAGCGTAGAGAGGGGAGGGGAAGGCTACGAGCAGTACTTC.

This clone was recorded only once. V gene TRBV7-9 combines with J gene TRBJ2-3; possible D gene TRBD1, 5 bases. V lost 5 bases and J lost 4, with 19 bases in between. CDR1 is SEHNR, CDR2 FQNEAQ, per germline (reference sequence). This CDR3 region has 16 residues. This chain's CDR3 is CASSPPRSRGADTQYF. For the CDR3, the DNA is TGTGCCAGCAGCCCGCCCCGCTCTAGGGGCGCAGATACGCAGTATTTT.

The chain employs TRBV5-8 and TRBJ2-3, with a weak D call TRBD2 (7 bases). The germline CDR1 and CDR2 sequences are SGHTS and YDEGEE. The CDR3 runs to 14 residues. Trimming pared 3 bases from V and 5 bases from J, leaving 13 bases between. The CDR3 nucleotides are TGTGCCAGCAGCTGGCTAGGGGGGGAAGATACGCAGTATTTT. The encoded protein is CASSWLGGEDTQYF.